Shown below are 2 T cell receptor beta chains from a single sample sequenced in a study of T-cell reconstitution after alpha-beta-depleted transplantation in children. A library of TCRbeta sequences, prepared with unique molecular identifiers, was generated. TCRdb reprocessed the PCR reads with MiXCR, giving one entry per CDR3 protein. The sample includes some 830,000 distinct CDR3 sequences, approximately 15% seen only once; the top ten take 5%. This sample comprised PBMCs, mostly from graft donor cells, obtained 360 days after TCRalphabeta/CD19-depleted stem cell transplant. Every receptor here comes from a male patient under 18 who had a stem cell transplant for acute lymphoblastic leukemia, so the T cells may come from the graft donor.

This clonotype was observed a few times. CDR3 coding DNA: TGTGCCATTTCTCAGCGGGGTCCCTACGAGCAGTACTTC. Amino acid sequence: CAISQRGPYEQYF. The V call is TRBV10-3, the J call TRBJ2-7; 7 nucleotides match TRBD2. The CDR3 runs to 13 residues. Germline lookup yields CDR1 ENHRY and CDR2 SYGVKD. The V gene end was trimmed by 9 bases and the J gene end by 2 bases; junction bases not matched to a gene: 7.

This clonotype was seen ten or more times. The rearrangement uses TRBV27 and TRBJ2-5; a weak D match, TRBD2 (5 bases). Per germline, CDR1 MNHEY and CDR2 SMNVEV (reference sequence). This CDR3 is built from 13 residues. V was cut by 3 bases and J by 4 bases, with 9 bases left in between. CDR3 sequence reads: CASSLGAAETQYF. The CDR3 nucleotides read TGTGCCAGCAGTTTGGGAGCGGCAGAGACCCAGTACTTC.